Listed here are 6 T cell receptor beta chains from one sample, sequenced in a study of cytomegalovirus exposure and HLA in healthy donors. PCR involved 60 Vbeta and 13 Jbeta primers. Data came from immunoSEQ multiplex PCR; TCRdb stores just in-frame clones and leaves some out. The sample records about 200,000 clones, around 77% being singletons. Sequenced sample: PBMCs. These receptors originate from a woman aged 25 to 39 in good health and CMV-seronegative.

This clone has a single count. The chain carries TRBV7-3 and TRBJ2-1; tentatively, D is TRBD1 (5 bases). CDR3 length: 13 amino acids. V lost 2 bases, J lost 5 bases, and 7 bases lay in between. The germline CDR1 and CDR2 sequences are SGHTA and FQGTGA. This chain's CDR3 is CASSLETDNEQFF. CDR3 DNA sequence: TGTGCCAGCAGCTTAGAGACAGACAATGAGCAGTTCTTC.

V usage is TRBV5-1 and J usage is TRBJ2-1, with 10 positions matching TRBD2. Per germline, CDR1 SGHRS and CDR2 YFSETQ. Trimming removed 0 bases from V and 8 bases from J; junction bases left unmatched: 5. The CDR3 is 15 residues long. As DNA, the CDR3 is TGCGCCAGCAGCTTGGGGGCTAGCGGGAGTGATGAGCAGTTCTTC. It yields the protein CASSLGASGSDEQFF.

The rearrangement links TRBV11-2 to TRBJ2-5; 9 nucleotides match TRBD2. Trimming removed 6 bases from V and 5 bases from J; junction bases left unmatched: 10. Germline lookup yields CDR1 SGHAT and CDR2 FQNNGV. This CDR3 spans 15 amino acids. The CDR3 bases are TGTGCCAGCAGTGCCTCTAGCGGGGAGTGGGAGACCCAGTACTTC. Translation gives CASSASSGEWETQYF.

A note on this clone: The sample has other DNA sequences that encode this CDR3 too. DNA of the CDR3: TGTGCCAGCAGTCCCCGGAGGGGCGAGACCCAGTACTTC. Translated, it gives CASSPRRGETQYF. V is TRBV27 and J is TRBJ2-5; D may be TRBD2 (6 bases). Per the germline V gene, CDR1 is MNHEY and CDR2 is SMNVEV (reference sequence). This CDR3 is 13 amino acids long. Trimming stripped 5 bases from V and 5 bases from J, with 12 bases between.

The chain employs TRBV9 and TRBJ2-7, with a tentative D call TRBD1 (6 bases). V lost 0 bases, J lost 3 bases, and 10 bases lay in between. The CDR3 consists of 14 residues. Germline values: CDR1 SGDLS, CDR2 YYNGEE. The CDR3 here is CASSVDRVGYEQYF. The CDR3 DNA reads TGTGCCAGCAGCGTAGACAGGGTTGGCTACGAGCAGTACTTC.

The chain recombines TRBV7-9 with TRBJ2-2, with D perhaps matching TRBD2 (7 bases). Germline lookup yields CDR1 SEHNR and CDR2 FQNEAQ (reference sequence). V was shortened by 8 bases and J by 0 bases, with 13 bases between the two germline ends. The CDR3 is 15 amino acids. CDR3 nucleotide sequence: TGTGCCAGCCAAGGGGGGGGCGCGAACACCGGGGAGCTGTTTTTT. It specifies CASQGGGANTGELFF. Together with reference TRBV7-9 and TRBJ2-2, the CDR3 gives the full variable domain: DTGVSQNPRHKITKRGQNVTFRCDPISEHNRLYWYRQTLGQGPEFLTYFQNEAQLEKSRLLSDRFSAERPKGSFSTLEIQRTEQGDSAMYLCASQGGGANTGELFFGEGSRLTVL.